This entry describes one T cell receptor beta chain. Its matching antigen is unknown. Second doses at about 4 or about 12 weeks were pooled. With 0 bases removed from V and 8 bases from J, the gap between germline ends came to 18 bases. The CDR3 loop spans 16 amino acids. Measured with immunoSEQ multiplex PCR; TCRdb has only the in-frame clones, and not every one. The repertoire consists of 150,000 to 200,000 clones, with roughly 91% occurring once and the leading ten covering approximately 6.3%. The data derive from a study of T cell responses to AZD1222 COVID-19 vaccine. Whole-study results and caveats: An increase in Spike-specific TCR breadth and depth was observed after two AZD1222 doses. Reportedly, nearly half the spike-specific TCRs target unmutated variant regions. CD4 TCRs covered the whole spike, strongest at regions 160-218 and 743-854.

The sequence was collected from an adult who received the AZD1222 COVID-19 vaccine. Sequenced material: peripheral blood, taken 28 days after the second AZD1222 dose. The chain couples TRBV23-1 to TRBJ2-3; D is perhaps TRBD2 (5 bases). TRBV23-1 is noted as an ORF with a role that remains uncertain. In DNA form, the CDR3 reads TGCGCCAGCAGTCAATCGAAACGAGGAGGTTCAGGTACGCAGTATTTT. Its translation is CASSQSKRGGSGTQYF.